This T cell receptor beta chain was documented in a study of T-cell memory formation after mild COVID-19. In the study overall: The TCR clusters were mostly specific to one donor.

Constant-segment-primed 5'RACE gave TCR alpha and TCR beta cDNA libraries with sample barcodes and UMIs. Each CDR3 protein is one row after TCRdb ran MiXCR on the 5' RACE reads. The data show about 180,000 distinct CDR3 sequences, under 20% seen once. Of note for this clonotype: The antigen is unknown.

Study-wide points: Some clones that responded were present in memory (sampled pre-infection), which suggests cross-reactive memory joined. Later expanders leaned toward CD4+, whereas clones contracting from day 15 to 85 were balanced CD4/CD8.

The germline V gene encodes CDR1 SGHTA and CDR2 FQGNSA. This CDR3 has 16 amino acids. J gave up 2 bases and V 5 bases, and 7 bases lay outside the gene matches. Sequenced material: PBMCs or a T cell subset sorted from them (not recorded which). The V call is TRBV7-2, the J call TRBJ2-2; 8 nucleotides align to TRBD2. The source is a man between 18 and 29 years old who had mild COVID-19 (a few samples of this study predate the infection). Cell type and time point are not known. The CDR3 here is CASSRFRGGNTGELFF. The CDR3 DNA reads TGTGCCAGCAGCAGATTCCGGGGGGGTAACACCGGGGAGCTGTTTTTT.